Listed below are T cell receptor beta chains from one sample, sequenced in a study of OX40 agonist ivuxolimab in advanced cancers. Profiling relied on immunoSEQ multiplex PCR, and the TCRdb table lists in-frame clones only, not all of them. Of tens of thousands of clones in the sample, 85% to 90% were seen once. The specimen comprised CD4+ or CD8+ T cells sorted from blood, sampled in a trial of the OX40 agonist ivuxolimab. These receptors were collected from an adult with an advanced solid tumor such as melanoma, head and neck, liver or kidney cancer. Each CDR3 is given with its conserved first and last residue. Each record gives: clone size, V gene, D gene, CDR3 length, J gene, CDR3 protein, CDR3 DNA. D genes are given only for firm matches. Size is stated for part of the rows, as once, few or many counts, or as a class when the clone is expanded.

clone_size: .
v_call: TRBV29-1
d_call: .
cdr3_length: 15
j_call: TRBJ1-2
cdr3_aa: CSVGRTDADLGGYTF
cdr3_nt: TGCAGCGTTGGAAGGACAGACGCGGATCTTGGGGGCTACACCTTC

clone_size: once
v_call: TRBV5-1
d_call: TRBD1
cdr3_length: 14
j_call: TRBJ1-1
cdr3_aa: CASSQEQGNAEAFF
cdr3_nt: TGCGCCAGCAGCCAGGAACAGGGGAACGCTGAAGCTTTCTTT

clone_size: .
v_call: TRBV5-4
d_call: TRBD1
cdr3_length: 15
j_call: TRBJ2-7
cdr3_aa: CASSPPGQLTYEQYF
cdr3_nt: TGTGCCAGCAGCCCGCCGGGACAGCTTACCTACGAGCAGTACTTC

clone_size: .
v_call: TRBV19
d_call: .
cdr3_length: 16
j_call: TRBJ1-2
cdr3_aa: CASSMFLSGSNYGYTF
cdr3_nt: TGTGCCAGTAGTATGTTTTTATCCGGCAGTAACTATGGCTACACCTTC

clone_size: .
v_call: TRBV2
d_call: TRBD1
cdr3_length: 16
j_call: TRBJ1-4
cdr3_aa: CASRRTTGQGNEKLFF
cdr3_nt: TGTGCCAGCAGACGCACGACGGGACAGGGGAATGAAAAACTGTTTTTT

clone_size: .
v_call: TRBV4-1
d_call: TRBD1
cdr3_length: 17
j_call: TRBJ1-4
cdr3_aa: CASSHHGGARGPEKLFF
cdr3_nt: TGCGCCAGCAGCCATCACGGGGGGGCCAGGGGGCCTGAAAAACTGTTTTTT

clone_size: .
v_call: TRBV2
d_call: .
cdr3_length: 14
j_call: TRBJ2-3
cdr3_aa: CASRPEGGTDTQYF
cdr3_nt: TGTGCCAGCAGGCCGGAGGGCGGCACAGATACGCAGTATTTT

clone_size: .
v_call: TRBV19
d_call: .
cdr3_length: 13
j_call: TRBJ1-5
cdr3_aa: CASCRYSNQPQHF
cdr3_nt: TGTGCCAGTTGTCGCTATAGCAATCAGCCCCAGCATTTT

clone_size: .
v_call: TRBV19
d_call: TRBD2
cdr3_length: 16
j_call: TRBJ2-3
cdr3_aa: CASSIAGTSGGDTQYF
cdr3_nt: TGTGCCAGTAGTATAGCCGGGACTAGCGGGGGAGATACGCAGTATTTT

clone_size: .
v_call: TRBV18
d_call: TRBD1
cdr3_length: 15
j_call: TRBJ1-1
cdr3_aa: CASSPPGQTNTEAFF
cdr3_nt: TGTGCCAGCTCGCCCCCGGGACAGACGAACACTGAAGCTTTCTTT

clone_size: once
v_call: TRBV19
d_call: .
cdr3_length: 16
j_call: TRBJ2-4
cdr3_aa: CASSIGIGGSADIQYF
cdr3_nt: TGTGCCAGTAGTATTGGGATTGGAGGTTCCGCGGACATTCAGTACTTC

clone_size: .
v_call: TRBV18
d_call: TRBD2
cdr3_length: 15
j_call: TRBJ2-1
cdr3_aa: CASSPGLAENNEQFF
cdr3_nt: TGTGCCAGCTCACCAGGGCTAGCGGAAAACAATGAGCAGTTCTTC

clone_size: .
v_call: TRBV7-2
d_call: .
cdr3_length: 15
j_call: TRBJ2-3
cdr3_aa: CASSPRWARADTQYF
cdr3_nt: TGTGCCAGCAGCCCCCGGTGGGCCCGTGCAGATACGCAGTATTTT

clone_size: .
v_call: TRBV7-3
d_call: .
cdr3_length: 13
j_call: TRBJ1-1
cdr3_aa: CASSPIGGTEAFF
cdr3_nt: TGTGCCAGCAGCCCCATAGGGGGCACTGAAGCTTTCTTT

clone_size: .
v_call: TRBV5-1
d_call: .
cdr3_length: 13
j_call: TRBJ2-7
cdr3_aa: CASSSHSPDEQYF
cdr3_nt: TGCGCCAGCAGCTCACATTCTCCCGACGAGCAGTACTTC

clone_size: .
v_call: TRBV11-2
d_call: .
cdr3_length: 13
j_call: TRBJ1-5
cdr3_aa: CASSTGPRQPQHF
cdr3_nt: TGTGCCAGCTCCACGGGTCCTCGTCAGCCCCAGCATTTT

clone_size: .
v_call: TRBV6-5
d_call: .
cdr3_length: 13
j_call: TRBJ2-5
cdr3_aa: CASSSAGMQTQYF
cdr3_nt: TGTGCCAGCAGTTCTGCGGGGATGCAGACCCAGTACTTC

clone_size: .
v_call: TRBV29-1
d_call: TRBD1
cdr3_length: 11
j_call: TRBJ1-1
cdr3_aa: CSVGDRGWAFF
cdr3_nt: TGCAGCGTTGGGGACAGGGGGTGGGCTTTCTTT

clone_size: .
v_call: TRBV5-6
d_call: .
cdr3_length: 15
j_call: TRBJ1-2
cdr3_aa: CASSLPIQGDYGYTF
cdr3_nt: TGTGCCAGCAGCTTGCCTATACAGGGAGATTATGGCTACACCTTC

clone_size: few
v_call: TRBV5-4
d_call: .
cdr3_length: 14
j_call: TRBJ1-3
cdr3_aa: CASSLELSGNTIYF
cdr3_nt: TGTGCCAGCAGCTTGGAACTCTCTGGAAACACCATATATTTT

clone_size: .
v_call: TRBV7-9
d_call: .
cdr3_length: 16
j_call: TRBJ2-1
cdr3_aa: CASSFILDLFYNEQFF
cdr3_nt: TGTGCCAGCAGCTTTATCTTGGACTTATTTTACAATGAGCAGTTCTTC

clone_size: few
v_call: TRBV19
d_call: .
cdr3_length: 13
j_call: TRBJ1-5
cdr3_aa: CASNTGATQPQHF
cdr3_nt: TGTGCCAGTAATACAGGAGCCACGCAGCCCCAGCATTTT

clone_size: .
v_call: TRBV6-5
d_call: .
cdr3_length: 14
j_call: TRBJ1-1
cdr3_aa: CASTLGARDTEAFF
cdr3_nt: TGTGCCAGCACCCTAGGAGCCAGAGACACTGAAGCTTTCTTT

clone_size: .
v_call: TRBV6-6
d_call: .
cdr3_length: 13
j_call: TRBJ2-1
cdr3_aa: CASSTRATYEQFF
cdr3_nt: TGTGCCAGCAGTACGCGAGCGACCTATGAGCAGTTCTTC

clone_size: .
v_call: TRBV4-1
d_call: TRBD1
cdr3_length: 16
j_call: TRBJ1-5
cdr3_aa: CASSDRGREKGQPQHF
cdr3_nt: TGCGCCAGCAGCGACAGGGGCAGGGAGAAAGGTCAGCCCCAGCATTTT

clone_size: .
v_call: TRBV18
d_call: TRBD1
cdr3_length: 14
j_call: TRBJ1-1
cdr3_aa: CASETGERNTEAFF
cdr3_nt: TGTGCCAGTGAAACAGGGGAAAGGAACACTGAAGCTTTCTTT

clone_size: .
v_call: TRBV5-1
d_call: .
cdr3_length: 14
j_call: TRBJ2-2
cdr3_aa: CASRAQGHTGELFF
cdr3_nt: TGCGCCAGCAGGGCACAGGGACACACCGGGGAGCTGTTTTTT

clone_size: .
v_call: TRBV19
d_call: .
cdr3_length: 11
j_call: TRBJ2-1
cdr3_aa: CASTEDNEQFF
cdr3_nt: TGTGCCAGTACGGAGGACAATGAGCAGTTCTTC

clone_size: .
v_call: TRBV2
d_call: .
cdr3_length: 14
j_call: TRBJ1-5
cdr3_aa: CASSLEGSGQPQHF
cdr3_nt: TGTGCCAGCAGTCTCGAAGGGTCAGGTCAGCCCCAGCATTTT

clone_size: .
v_call: TRBV5-5
d_call: .
cdr3_length: 15
j_call: TRBJ1-2
cdr3_aa: CASSLGQGRSYGYTF
cdr3_nt: TGTGCCAGCAGCTTGGGGCAGGGGCGTAGCTATGGCTACACCTTC

clone_size: .
v_call: TRBV9
d_call: TRBD1
cdr3_length: 15
j_call: TRBJ2-7
cdr3_aa: CASSVRDRSWDEQYF
cdr3_nt: TGTGCCAGCAGCGTGAGGGACAGGTCCTGGGACGAGCAGTACTTC

clone_size: .
v_call: TRBV5-1
d_call: TRBD1
cdr3_length: 14
j_call: TRBJ1-1
cdr3_aa: CASSLEQGANEAFF
cdr3_nt: TGCGCCAGCAGCTTGGAGCAGGGGGCGAATGAAGCTTTCTTT

clone_size: .
v_call: TRBV27
d_call: .
cdr3_length: 13
j_call: TRBJ1-1
cdr3_aa: CASSFSDGREAFF
cdr3_nt: TGTGCCAGCAGTTTTTCGGACGGTCGTGAAGCTTTCTTT

clone_size: .
v_call: TRBV7-2
d_call: TRBD1
cdr3_length: 13
j_call: TRBJ1-2
cdr3_aa: CASSIGQEYGYTF
cdr3_nt: TGTGCCAGCAGCATAGGACAGGAGTATGGCTACACCTTC

clone_size: .
v_call: TRBV15
d_call: .
cdr3_length: 13
j_call: TRBJ2-7
cdr3_aa: CATSRGTRGEQYF
cdr3_nt: TGTGCCACCAGCAGAGGGACAAGAGGCGAGCAGTACTTC

clone_size: .
v_call: TRBV11-1
d_call: .
cdr3_length: 13
j_call: TRBJ1-2
cdr3_aa: CASSLVGSGGYTF
cdr3_nt: TGTGCCAGCAGCTTAGTTGGGAGTGGTGGCTACACCTTC

clone_size: .
v_call: TRBV7-3
d_call: .
cdr3_length: 15
j_call: TRBJ1-1
cdr3_aa: CASSLAQLMNTEAFF
cdr3_nt: TGTGCCAGCAGCTTAGCCCAGCTCATGAACACTGAAGCTTTCTTT

clone_size: .
v_call: TRBV6-1
d_call: .
cdr3_length: 13
j_call: TRBJ2-3
cdr3_aa: CASNGGVRYTQYF
cdr3_nt: TGTGCCAGCAACGGAGGGGTTAGGTATACGCAGTATTTT

clone_size: .
v_call: TRBV27
d_call: .
cdr3_length: 17
j_call: TRBJ1-5
cdr3_aa: CASSFTFTPGSAQPQHF
cdr3_nt: TGTGCCAGCAGTTTTACTTTTACGCCAGGGTCGGCTCAGCCCCAGCATTTT

clone_size: once
v_call: TRBV7-2
d_call: TRBD2
cdr3_length: 14
j_call: TRBJ2-2
cdr3_aa: CASSPGLAGGELFF
cdr3_nt: TGTGCCAGCAGCCCGGGACTAGCAGGAGGGGAGCTGTTTTTT

clone_size: .
v_call: TRBV6-6
d_call: .
cdr3_length: 13
j_call: TRBJ1-2
cdr3_aa: CASSVTPNYGYTF
cdr3_nt: TGTGCCAGCAGTGTCACCCCTAACTATGGCTACACCTTC